This TCR beta chain was profiled in a study of blood T cells in healthy people across ages. Study-level points and caveats: Possibly confounding the expanded clonotype changes was the fact that donor CMV status was unknown.

A second PCR of 7 to 11 cycles used a sample-barcoded 5' primer and a J-beta primer mix. MiXCR, applied by TCRdb to the 5' RACE reads, yields one record per CDR3 protein. The sample includes 800,000 or so distinct CDR3 sequences, around 25% of them seen just once. For this clonotype: What it binds is not known.

A further study also used this sample, focusing on T cells of mothers and their children. That paper adds: Random nucleotides (2-4) and sample barcodes were added by the M1S primer used in the second PCR. Approximately 3 million TCR beta reads per child versus over 9 million per mother. Mothers and children who were related shared slightly more overlap than unrelated pairs, but not significantly more.

Sample: blood. The TCR sequence derives from a boy between 10 and 17 years old in good health.

CDR3: CASSLLAGLYGYTF. CDR3 DNA: TGTGCCAGCAGCTTGTTGGCAGGGCTGTATGGCTACACCTTC. The chain recombines TRBV5-5 with TRBJ1-2; tentative D call: TRBD1 (5 bases). Germline CDR1 and CDR2: SGHKS and YYEKEE (reference sequence). Trimming stripped 1 base from V and 5 bases from J, with 12 bases between. CDR3 size: 14 residues.